This note documents a single T cell receptor (beta chain) sequence. What it recognizes is unknown. Other DNA sequences of this sample code for an identical CDR3. The V gene lost 2 bases and the J gene lost 3 bases, with 14 bases spanning the gap. The germline V gene has CDR1 MNHNS and CDR2 SASEGT. There are 15 residues in the CDR3. Cells designated naive CD8 were CD45RO-negative and were positively selected for CCR7, with terminally differentiated effector memory CD45RA+ cells excluded. The data were obtained in a study of shared clonotypes between healthy human individuals. Study outcomes and limitations: Inspection by rarefaction showed sorted-subset sequencing to be incomplete despite large depth.

Data came from immunoSEQ multiplex PCR; TCRdb stores just in-frame clones and leaves some out. In the table there are some 2 million clones, about 95% of which are singletons. The chain carries TRBV6-1 and TRBJ2-7; the D gene is possibly TRBD1 (6 bases). Sequencing was performed on naive CD8+ T cells sorted from blood. This receptor was taken from a man between 18 and 35 years old in good health. The chain's CDR3 is CASSELAGDYYEQYF. In DNA, the CDR3 is TGTGCCAGCAGTGAACTGGCAGGGGATTACTACGAGCAGTACTTC.